Listed here is a single TCR beta chain. The conserved phenylalanine or tryptophan is not found at the CDR3 terminus, so this likely reflects a read error. No DNA is shown, since the ends of the CDR3 on it are uncertain; the CDR3 is the one TCRdb lists. The data were produced by immunoSEQ multiplex PCR, yet TCRdb's version contains in-frame clones alone and is incomplete. Of about 130,000 clones detected, roughly 88% appear once; the ten largest clones hold about a tenth. Germline lookup yields CDR1 MNHEY and CDR2 SVGAGI. The CDR3 length equals 10 residues, ends included. These data belong to a study of blood T cell repertoires in COVID-19.

Input material: peripheral blood. The chain links TRBV6-5 to TRBJ2-7; the D call of TRBD1 is as the table states it, not checked on the DNA. The receptor was isolated from a man over 45 with acute or convalescent COVID-19. CDR3 amino acids: CATKWAERSY.